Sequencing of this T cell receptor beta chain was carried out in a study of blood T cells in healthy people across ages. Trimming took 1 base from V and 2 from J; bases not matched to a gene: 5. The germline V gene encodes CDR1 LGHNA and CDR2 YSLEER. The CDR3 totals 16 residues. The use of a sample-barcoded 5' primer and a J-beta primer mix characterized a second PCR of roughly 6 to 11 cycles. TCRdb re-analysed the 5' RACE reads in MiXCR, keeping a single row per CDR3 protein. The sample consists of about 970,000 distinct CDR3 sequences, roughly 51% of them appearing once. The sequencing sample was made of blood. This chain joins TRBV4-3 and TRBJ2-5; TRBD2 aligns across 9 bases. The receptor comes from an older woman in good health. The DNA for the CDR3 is TGCGCCAGCAGCCAAGGTGGGCTAGCGGGGCAAGAGACCCAGTACTTC. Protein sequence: CASSQGGLAGQETQYF.